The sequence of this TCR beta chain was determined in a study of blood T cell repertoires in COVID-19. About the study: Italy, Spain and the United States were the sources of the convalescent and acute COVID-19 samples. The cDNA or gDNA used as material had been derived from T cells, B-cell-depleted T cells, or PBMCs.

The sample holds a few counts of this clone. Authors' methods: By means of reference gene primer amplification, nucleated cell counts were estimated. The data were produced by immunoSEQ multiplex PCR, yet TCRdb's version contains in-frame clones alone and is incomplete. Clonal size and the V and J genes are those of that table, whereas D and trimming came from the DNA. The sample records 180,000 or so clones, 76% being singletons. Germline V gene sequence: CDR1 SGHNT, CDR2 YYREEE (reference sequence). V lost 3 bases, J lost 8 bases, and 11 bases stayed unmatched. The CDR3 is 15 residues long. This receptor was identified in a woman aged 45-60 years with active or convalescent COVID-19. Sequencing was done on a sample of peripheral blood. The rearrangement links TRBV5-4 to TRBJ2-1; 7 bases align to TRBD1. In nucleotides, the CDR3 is TGTGCCAGCAGCTCGTTCACAGGGGAAACCGATGAGCAGTTCTTC. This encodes CASSSFTGETDEQFF.